These 4 T cell receptor beta chains share one sample of origin, sequenced in a study of T cells after yellow fever vaccination (dated by TCRdb to the late 2010s). Libraries were constructed by 5' RACE. Sequencing was carried out with an Illumina HiSeq 2500. Clones were called with MiXCR by TCRdb after fastp trimmed the public reads at Q25, and only in-frame beta chains were retained. Rows with one shared CDR3 protein collapse into an entry with the most common genes and DNA. This sample lists tens of thousands of distinct CDR3 sequences; 7.5% to 8% were detected once. The ten largest clones take up 35% to 45% of the sample. The treatment or condition label, as the study defines it: live attenuated yellow fever vaccine strain. The material was CD8+ T cells sorted from PBMCs, obtained on the day of the yellow fever booster vaccination. Receptors originate from a man aged 25-40 years who received the YFV17D yellow fever vaccine.

This clonotype has only a few counts. The chain combines TRBV15 with TRBJ2-7; 7 positions agree with TRBD1. The CDR3 runs to 15 residues. CDR1 and CDR2 (germline): LNHNV, YYDKDF (reference sequence). Trimming cost V 5 bases and J 3 bases; bases outside gene matches: 10. This CDR3 is CATSLSYRDSYEQYF. In DNA, the CDR3 is TGTGCCACCAGCTTATCTTACCGGGACAGCTACGAGCAGTACTTC.

This clonotype was seen repeatedly, ten times or more. The chain combines TRBV27 with TRBJ2-1; the D is unclear. The V gene lost 5 bases and the J gene lost 9 bases, with 14 bases spanning the gap. CDR1 and CDR2 (germline): MNHEY, SMNVEV (reference sequence). There are 13 residues in the CDR3. This chain's CDR3 is CASSPEYGREQFF. The CDR3 nucleotides read TGTGCCAGCAGTCCGGAGTATGGACGTGAGCAGTTCTTC.

This clonotype was observed a few times. The chain combines TRBV19 with TRBJ2-1; 10 bases are shared with TRBD2. The CDR3 sequence is 15 residues long. Germline V gives CDR1 LNHDA, CDR2 SQIVND (reference sequence). Germline trimming cut 1 base from V and 9 bases from J; bases unmatched to any gene: 6. CDR3 bases: TGTGCCAGTAGTATAGGAGCGGGAGGGCCGGTTGAGCAGTTCTTC. It is translated as CASSIGAGGPVEQFF.

The rearrangement links TRBV24-1 to TRBJ2-1; 8 bases agree with TRBD1. This CDR3 contains 16 residues. V was clipped by 3 bases and J by 5 bases; unmatched bases: 8. Germline CDR1 and CDR2: KGHDR and SFDVKD. CDR3: CATSDHQSRGHNEQFF. As DNA, the CDR3 is TGTGCCACCAGTGATCATCAGAGCAGGGGGCACAATGAGCAGTTCTTC.